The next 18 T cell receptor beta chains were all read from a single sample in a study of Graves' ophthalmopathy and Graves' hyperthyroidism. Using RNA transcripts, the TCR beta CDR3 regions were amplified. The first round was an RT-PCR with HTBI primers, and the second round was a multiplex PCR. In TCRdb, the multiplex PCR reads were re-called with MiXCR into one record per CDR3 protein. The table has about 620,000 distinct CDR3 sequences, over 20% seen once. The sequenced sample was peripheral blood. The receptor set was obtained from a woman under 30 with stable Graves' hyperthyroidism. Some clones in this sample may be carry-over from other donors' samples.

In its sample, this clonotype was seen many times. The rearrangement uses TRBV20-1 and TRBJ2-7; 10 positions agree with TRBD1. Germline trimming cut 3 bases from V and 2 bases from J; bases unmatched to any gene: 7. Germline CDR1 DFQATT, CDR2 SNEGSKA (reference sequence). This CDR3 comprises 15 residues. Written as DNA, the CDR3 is TGCAGTGCTAGGCCTCCGGGACAGGGGACCTACGAGCAGTACTTC. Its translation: CSARPPGQGTYEQYF.

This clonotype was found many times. CDR3: CASSDIGRNTIYF. The CDR3 bases are TGTGCCAGCAGTGATATAGGGAGAAACACCATATATTTT. The chain employs TRBV28 and TRBJ1-3, with D unresolved. The CDR3 runs 13 residues. The germline V gene has CDR1 MDHEN and CDR2 SYDVKM. V was clipped by 5 bases and J by 5 bases, with 10 bases between them.

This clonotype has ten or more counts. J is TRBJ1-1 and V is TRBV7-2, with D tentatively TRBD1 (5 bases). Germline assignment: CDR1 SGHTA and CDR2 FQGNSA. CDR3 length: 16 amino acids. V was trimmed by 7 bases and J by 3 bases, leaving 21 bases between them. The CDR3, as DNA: TGTGCCAGCACCATATTGGTGGGGCAAGAACACACTGAAGCTTTCTTT. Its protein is CASTILVGQEHTEAFF.

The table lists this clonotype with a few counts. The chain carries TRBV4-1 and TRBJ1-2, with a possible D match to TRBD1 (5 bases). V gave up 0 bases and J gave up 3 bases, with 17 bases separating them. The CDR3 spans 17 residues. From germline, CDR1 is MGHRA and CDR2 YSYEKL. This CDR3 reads CASSQDRGQGGDYGYTF. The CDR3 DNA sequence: TGCGCCAGCAGCCAAGATCGAGGGCAGGGTGGAGACTATGGCTACACCTTC.

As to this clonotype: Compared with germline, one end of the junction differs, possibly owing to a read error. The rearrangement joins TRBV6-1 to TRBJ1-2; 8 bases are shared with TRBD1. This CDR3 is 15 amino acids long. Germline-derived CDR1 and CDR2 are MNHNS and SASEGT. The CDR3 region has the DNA TGTGCCAGCCTTCGGACGTTGGCAGGGGGCAGTGGCCACACCTTC. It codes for CASLRTLAGGSGHTF.

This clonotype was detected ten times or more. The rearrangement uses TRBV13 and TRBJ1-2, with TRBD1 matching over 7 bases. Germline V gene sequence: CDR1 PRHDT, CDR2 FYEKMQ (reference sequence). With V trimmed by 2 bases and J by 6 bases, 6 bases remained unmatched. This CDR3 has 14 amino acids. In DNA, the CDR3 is TGTGCCAGCAGCTTAAATAGGGGGCTGGATGGCTACACCTTC. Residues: CASSLNRGLDGYTF.

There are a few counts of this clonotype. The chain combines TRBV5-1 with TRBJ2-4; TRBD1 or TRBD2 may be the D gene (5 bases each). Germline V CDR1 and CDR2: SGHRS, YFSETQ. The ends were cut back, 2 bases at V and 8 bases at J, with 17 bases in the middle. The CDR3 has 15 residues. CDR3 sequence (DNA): TGCGCCAGCAGCTTAAGTAGGGGCGGGCTTGACATTCAGTACTTC. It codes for CASSLSRGGLDIQYF.

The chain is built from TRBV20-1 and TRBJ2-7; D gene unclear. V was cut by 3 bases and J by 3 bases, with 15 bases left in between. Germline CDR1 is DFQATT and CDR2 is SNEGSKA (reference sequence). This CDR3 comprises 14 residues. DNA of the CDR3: TGCAGTGCTAGTAAGGCGGTTGGTTACTACGAGCAGTACTTC. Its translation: CSASKAVGYYEQYF.

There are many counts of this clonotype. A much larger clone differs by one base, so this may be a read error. The CDR3: CANSYSGLQETQYF. CDR3 nucleotide sequence: TGTGCCAACAGTTACTCGGGACTACAAGAGACCCAGTACTTC. The V and J genes are TRBV6-2 or TRBV6-3 and TRBJ2-5, with 7 nucleotides matching TRBD2. Germline CDR1 reads MNHEY; CDR2 reads SVGEGT. The CDR3 runs to 14 residues.

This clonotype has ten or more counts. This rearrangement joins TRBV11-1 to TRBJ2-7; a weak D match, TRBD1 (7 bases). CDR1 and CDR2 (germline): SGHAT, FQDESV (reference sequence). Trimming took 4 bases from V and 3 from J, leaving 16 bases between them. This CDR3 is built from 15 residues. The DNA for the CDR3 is TGTGCCAGCAGCTCCTCCAGGGGGGCCTTCTACGAGCAGTACTTC. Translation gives CASSSSRGAFYEQYF.

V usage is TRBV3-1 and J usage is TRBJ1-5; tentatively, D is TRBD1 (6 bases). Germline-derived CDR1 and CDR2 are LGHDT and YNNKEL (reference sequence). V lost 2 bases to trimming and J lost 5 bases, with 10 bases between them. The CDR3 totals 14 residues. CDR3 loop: CASSQRGHDQPQHF. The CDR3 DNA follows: TGTGCCAGCAGCCAAAGGGGACACGATCAGCCCCAGCATTTT.

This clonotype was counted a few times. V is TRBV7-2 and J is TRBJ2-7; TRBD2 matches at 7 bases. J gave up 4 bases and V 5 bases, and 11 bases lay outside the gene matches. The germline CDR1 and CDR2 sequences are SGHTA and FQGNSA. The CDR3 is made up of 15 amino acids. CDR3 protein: CASSPMGGVAYEQYF. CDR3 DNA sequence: TGTGCCAGCAGCCCAATGGGGGGGGTGGCTTACGAGCAGTACTTC.

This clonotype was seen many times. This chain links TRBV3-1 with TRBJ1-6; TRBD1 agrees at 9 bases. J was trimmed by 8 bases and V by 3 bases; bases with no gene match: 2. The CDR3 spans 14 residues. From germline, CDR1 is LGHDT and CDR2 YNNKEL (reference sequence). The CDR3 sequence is CASSQGQGDSPLHF. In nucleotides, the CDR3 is TGTGCCAGCAGCCAGGGACAGGGTGATTCACCCCTCCACTTT. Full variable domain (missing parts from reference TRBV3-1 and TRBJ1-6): DTAVSQTPKYLVTQMGNDKSIKCEQNLGHDTMYWYKQDSKKFLKIMFSYNNKELIINETVPNRFSPKSPDKAHLNLHINSLELGDSAVYFCASSQGQGDSPLHFGNGTRLTVT.

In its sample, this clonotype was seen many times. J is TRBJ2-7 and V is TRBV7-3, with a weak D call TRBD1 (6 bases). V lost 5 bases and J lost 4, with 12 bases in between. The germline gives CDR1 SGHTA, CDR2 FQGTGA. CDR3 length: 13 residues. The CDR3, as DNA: TGTGCCAGCAGCATTATACAGGGATACGAGCAGTACTTC. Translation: CASSIIQGYEQYF. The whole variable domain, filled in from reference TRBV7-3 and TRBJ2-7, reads GAGVSQTPSNKVTEKGKYVELRCDPISGHTALYWYRQSLGQGPEFLIYFQGTGAADDSGLPNDRFFAVRPEGSVSTLKIQRTERGDSAVYLCASSIIQGYEQYFGPGTRLTVT.

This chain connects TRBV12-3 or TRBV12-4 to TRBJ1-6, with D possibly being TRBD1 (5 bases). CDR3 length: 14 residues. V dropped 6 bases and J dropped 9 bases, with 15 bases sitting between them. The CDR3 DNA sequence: TGTGCCAGCAGAAAGGAAAGGGGAATTTCACCCCTCCACTTT. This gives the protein CASRKERGISPLHF.

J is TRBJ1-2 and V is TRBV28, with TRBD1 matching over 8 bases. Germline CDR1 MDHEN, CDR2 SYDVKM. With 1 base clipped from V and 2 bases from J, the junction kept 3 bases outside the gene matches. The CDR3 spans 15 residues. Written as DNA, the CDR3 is TGTGCCAGCAGTTTATACAGGGGGAGCAACTATGGCTACACCTTC. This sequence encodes CASSLYRGSNYGYTF.

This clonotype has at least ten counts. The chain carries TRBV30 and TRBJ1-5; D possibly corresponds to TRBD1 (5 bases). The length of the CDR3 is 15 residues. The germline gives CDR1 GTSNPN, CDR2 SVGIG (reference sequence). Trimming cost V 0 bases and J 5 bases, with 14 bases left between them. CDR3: CAWSVTGQGYQPQHF. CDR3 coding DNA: TGTGCCTGGAGTGTAACGGGTCAGGGCTATCAGCCCCAGCATTTT.

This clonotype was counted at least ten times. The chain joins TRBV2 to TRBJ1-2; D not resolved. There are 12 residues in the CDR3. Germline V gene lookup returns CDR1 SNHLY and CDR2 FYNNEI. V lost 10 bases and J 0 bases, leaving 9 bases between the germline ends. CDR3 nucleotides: TGTGCCACTTCCTTAGCTAACTATGGCTACACCTTC. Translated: CATSLANYGYTF. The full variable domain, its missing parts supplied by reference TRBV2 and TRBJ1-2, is EPEVTQTPSHQVTQMGQEVILRCVPISNHLYFYWYRQILGQKVEFLVSFYNNEISEKSEIFDDQFSVERPDGSNFTLKIRSTKLEDSAMYFCATSLANYGYTFGSGTRLTVV.